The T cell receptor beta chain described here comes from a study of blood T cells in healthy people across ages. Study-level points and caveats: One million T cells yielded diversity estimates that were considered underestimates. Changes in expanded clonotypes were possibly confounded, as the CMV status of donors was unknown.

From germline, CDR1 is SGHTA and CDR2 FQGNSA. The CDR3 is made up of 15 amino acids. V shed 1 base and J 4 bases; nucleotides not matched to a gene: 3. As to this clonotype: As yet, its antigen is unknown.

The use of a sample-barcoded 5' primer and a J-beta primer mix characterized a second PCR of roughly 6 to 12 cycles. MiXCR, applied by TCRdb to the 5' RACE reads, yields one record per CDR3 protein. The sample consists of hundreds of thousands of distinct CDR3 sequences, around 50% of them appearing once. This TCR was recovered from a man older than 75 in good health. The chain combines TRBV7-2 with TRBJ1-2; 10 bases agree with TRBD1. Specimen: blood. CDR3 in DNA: TGTGCCAGCAGCTTAGATGGGACAGGGGTCTATGGCTACACCTTC. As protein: CASSLDGTGVYGYTF.